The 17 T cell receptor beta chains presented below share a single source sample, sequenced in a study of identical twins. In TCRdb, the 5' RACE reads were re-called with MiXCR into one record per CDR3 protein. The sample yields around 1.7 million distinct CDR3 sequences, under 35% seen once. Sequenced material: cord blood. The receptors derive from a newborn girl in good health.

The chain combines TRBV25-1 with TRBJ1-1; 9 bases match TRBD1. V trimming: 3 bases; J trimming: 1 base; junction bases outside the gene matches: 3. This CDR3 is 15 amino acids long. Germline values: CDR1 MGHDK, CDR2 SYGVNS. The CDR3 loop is CASSDRQGGNTEAFF. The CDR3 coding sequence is TGTGCCAGCAGTGATCGACAGGGGGGGAACACTGAAGCTTTCTTT.

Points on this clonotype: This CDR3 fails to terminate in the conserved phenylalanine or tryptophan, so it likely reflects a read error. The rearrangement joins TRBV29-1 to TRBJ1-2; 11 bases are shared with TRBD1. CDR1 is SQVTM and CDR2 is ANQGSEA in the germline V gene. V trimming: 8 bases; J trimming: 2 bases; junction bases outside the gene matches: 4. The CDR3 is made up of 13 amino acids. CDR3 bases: TGCAGCTCTGGGACAGGGGGGAACTATGGCTACACCGTC. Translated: CSSGTGGNYGYTV.

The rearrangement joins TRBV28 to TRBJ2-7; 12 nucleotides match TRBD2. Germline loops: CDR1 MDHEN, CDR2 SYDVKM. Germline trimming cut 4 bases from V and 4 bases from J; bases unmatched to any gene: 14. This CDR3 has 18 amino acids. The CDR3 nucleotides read TGTGCCAGCAGTTCCCCCCAAAAAACTAGCGGGAGGCCATACGAGCAGTACTTC. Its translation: CASSSPQKTSGRPYEQYF.

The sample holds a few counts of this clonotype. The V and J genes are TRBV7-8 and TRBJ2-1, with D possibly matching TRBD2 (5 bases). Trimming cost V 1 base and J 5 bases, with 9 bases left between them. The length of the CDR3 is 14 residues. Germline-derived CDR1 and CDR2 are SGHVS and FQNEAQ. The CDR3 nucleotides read TGTGCCAGCAGCTTAGTACGAGGGAACAATGAGCAGTTCTTC. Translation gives CASSLVRGNNEQFF.

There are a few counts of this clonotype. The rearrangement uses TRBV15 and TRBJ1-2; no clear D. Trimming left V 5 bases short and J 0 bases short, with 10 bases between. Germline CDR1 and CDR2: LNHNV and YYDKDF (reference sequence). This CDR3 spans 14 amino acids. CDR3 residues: CATSPAAANYGYTF. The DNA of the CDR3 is TGTGCCACCAGCCCTGCCGCAGCTAACTATGGCTACACCTTC. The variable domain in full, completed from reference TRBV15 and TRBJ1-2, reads DAMVIQNPRYQVTQFGKPVTLSCSQTLNHNVMYWYQQKSSQAPKLLFHYYDKDFNNEADTPDNFQSRRPNTSFCFLDIRSPGLGDTAMYLCATSPAAANYGYTFGSGTRLTVV.

The CDR3 nucleotides are TGTGCCATCAGACCCTCGGGACTAGCGGCCCAAGAGACCCAGTACTTC. Amino acids: CAIRPSGLAAQETQYF. The chain recombines TRBV10-3 with TRBJ2-5; 11 bases map to TRBD2. In germline, CDR1 is ENHRY, CDR2 SYGVKD. Trimming at V came to 6 bases and at J to 1 base, leaving 7 bases not matched to a gene. The CDR3 totals 16 residues.

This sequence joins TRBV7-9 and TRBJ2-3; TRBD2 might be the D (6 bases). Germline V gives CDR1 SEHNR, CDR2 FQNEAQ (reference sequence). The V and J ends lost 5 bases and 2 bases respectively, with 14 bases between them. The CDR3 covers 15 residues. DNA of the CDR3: TGTGCCAGCAGCCCCGGGACTTACTTCACAGATACGCAGTATTTT. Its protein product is CASSPGTYFTDTQYF. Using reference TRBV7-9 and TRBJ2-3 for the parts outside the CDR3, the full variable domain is DTGVSQNPRHKITKRGQNVTFRCDPISEHNRLYWYRQTLGQGPEFLTYFQNEAQLEKSRLLSDRFSAERPKGSFSTLEIQRTEQGDSAMYLCASSPGTYFTDTQYFGPGTRLTVL.

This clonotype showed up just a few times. The CDR3 DNA follows: TGCGCCAGCAGCCACGGGACACCTTACAATGAGCAGTTCTTC. This sequence encodes CASSHGTPYNEQFF. This rearrangement joins TRBV5-1 to TRBJ2-1; maybe TRBD1 (6 bases). V gave up 4 bases and J gave up 4 bases, with 12 bases separating them. The germline gives CDR1 SGHRS, CDR2 YFSETQ. The length of the CDR3 is 14 residues. The full variable domain, completed using reference TRBV5-1 and TRBJ2-1, is KAGVTQTPRYLIKTRGQQVTLSCSPISGHRSVSWYQQTPGQGLQFLFEYFSETQRNKGNFPGRFSGRQFSNSRSEMNVSTLELGDSALYLCASSHGTPYNEQFFGPGTRLTVL.

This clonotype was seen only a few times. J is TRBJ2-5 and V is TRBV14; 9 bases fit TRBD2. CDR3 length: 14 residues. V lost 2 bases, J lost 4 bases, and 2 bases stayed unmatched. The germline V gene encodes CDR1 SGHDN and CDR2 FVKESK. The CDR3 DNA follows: TGTGCCAGCAGCCAAATACTAGCGGGAGAGACCCAGTACTTC. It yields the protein CASSQILAGETQYF.

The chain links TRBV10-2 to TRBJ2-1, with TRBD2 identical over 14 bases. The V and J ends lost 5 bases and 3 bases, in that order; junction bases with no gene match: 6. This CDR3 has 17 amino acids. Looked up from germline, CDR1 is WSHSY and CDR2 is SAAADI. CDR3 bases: TGCGCCAGCAGTTCCGGGACTAGCGGGGGCTTCTACAATGAGCAGTTCTTC. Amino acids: CASSSGTSGGFYNEQFF.

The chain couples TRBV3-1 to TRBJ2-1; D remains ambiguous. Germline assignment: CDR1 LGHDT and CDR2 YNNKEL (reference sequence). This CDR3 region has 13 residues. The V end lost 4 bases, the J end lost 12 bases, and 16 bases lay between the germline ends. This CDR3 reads CASSPDSRQVQFF. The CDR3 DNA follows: TGTGCCAGCAGCCCTGACTCGCGGCAGGTGCAGTTCTTC.

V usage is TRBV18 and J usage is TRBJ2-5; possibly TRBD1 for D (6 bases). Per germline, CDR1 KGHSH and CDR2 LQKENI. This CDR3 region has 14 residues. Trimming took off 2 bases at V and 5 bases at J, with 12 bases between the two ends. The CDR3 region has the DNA TGTGCCAGCTCACCAATCTTTCAGGGGGAGACCCAGTACTTC. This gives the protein CASSPIFQGETQYF.

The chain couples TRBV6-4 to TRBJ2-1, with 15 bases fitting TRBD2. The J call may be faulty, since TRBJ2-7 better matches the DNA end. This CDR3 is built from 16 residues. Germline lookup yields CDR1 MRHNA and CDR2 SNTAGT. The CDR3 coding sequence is TGTGCCAGCAGTGCGGGACTAGCGGGGGGCTACAATGAGCAGTACTTC. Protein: CASSAGLAGGYNEQYF.

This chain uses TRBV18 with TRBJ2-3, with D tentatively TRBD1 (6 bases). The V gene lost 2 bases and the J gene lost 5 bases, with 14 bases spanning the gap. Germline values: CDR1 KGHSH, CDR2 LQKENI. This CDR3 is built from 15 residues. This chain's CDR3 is CASSPDRSIRDTQYF. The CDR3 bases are TGTGCCAGCTCACCAGACAGGTCTATCCGAGATACGCAGTATTTT.

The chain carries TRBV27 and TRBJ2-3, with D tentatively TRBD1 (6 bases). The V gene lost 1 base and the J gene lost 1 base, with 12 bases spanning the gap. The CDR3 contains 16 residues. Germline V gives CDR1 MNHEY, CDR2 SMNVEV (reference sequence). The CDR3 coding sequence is TGTGCCAGCAGTTTATACCCTGACAGGCGCACAGATACGCAGTATTTT. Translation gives CASSLYPDRRTDTQYF.

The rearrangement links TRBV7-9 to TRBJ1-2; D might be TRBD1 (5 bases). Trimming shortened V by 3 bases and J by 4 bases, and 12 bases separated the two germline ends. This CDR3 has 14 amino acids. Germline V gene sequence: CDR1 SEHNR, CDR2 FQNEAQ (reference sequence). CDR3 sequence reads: CASSFEGLGYGYTF. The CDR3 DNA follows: TGTGCCAGCAGCTTCGAGGGGCTCGGCTATGGCTACACCTTC.

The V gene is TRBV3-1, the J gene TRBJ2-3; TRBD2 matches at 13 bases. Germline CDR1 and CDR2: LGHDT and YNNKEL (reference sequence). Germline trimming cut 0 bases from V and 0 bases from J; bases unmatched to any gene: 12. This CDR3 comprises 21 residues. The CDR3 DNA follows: TGTGCCAGCAGCCAAGATCCCTGGGAGACTAGCGGGGGGAAGAGCACAGATACGCAGTATTTT. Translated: CASSQDPWETSGGKSTDTQYF.